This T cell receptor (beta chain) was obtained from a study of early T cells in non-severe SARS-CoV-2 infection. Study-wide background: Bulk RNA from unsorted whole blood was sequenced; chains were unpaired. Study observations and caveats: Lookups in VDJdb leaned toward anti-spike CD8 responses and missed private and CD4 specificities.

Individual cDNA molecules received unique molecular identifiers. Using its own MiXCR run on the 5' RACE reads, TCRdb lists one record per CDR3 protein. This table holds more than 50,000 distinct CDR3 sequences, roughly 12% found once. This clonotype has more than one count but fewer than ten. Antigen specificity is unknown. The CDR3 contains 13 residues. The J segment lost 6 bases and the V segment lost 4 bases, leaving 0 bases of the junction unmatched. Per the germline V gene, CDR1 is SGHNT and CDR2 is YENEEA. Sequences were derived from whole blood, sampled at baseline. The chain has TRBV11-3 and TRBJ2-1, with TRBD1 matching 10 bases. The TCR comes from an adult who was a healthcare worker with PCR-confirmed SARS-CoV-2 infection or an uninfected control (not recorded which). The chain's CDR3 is CASSWDRGNEQFF. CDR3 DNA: TGTGCCAGCAGCTGGGACAGGGGCAATGAGCAGTTCTTC.